The 12 T cell receptor beta chains in this list originate from one sample, sequenced in a study of regulatory T cells in long-lasting Graves disease. Documented time point: newly diagnosed GD, antithyroid drugs for less than 3 months. RNA extracted from PBMCs served as the sequencing template. Combining iRepertoire HTBI primers with Arm-PCR of CDR3 regions, the authors built TCR beta libraries. TCRdb reprocessed the multiplex PCR reads via MiXCR and lists one record per CDR3 protein. The sample holds 500,000 or so distinct CDR3 sequences, 14% seen once. These sequences were also reported in another study, on T cells in Graves' hyperthyroidism and ophthalmopathy.

The sample in question was peripheral blood mononuclear cells (PBMCs), obtained at new diagnosis, from a patient treated with antithyroid drugs. The receptors come from a woman aged 45-65 years with Graves disease.

The rearrangement uses TRBV6-1 and TRBJ2-1; 11 nucleotides agree with TRBD2. Germline CDR1 MNHNS, CDR2 SASEGT. The CDR3 totals 16 residues. Trimming took 5 bases from V and 7 from J; bases not matched to a gene: 10. The CDR3 loop reads CASSRPLAGAENEQFF. The CDR3 coding sequence is TGTGCCAGCAGTAGACCACTAGCGGGAGCGGAAAATGAGCAGTTCTTC.

Concerning this clonotype itself: A much larger clone lies a single base off, so this may be a read error. The chain links TRBV11-2 to TRBJ2-5; no clear D gene. V lost 7 bases to trimming and J lost 1 base, with 10 bases between them. Germline V lookup: CDR1 SGHAT, CDR2 FQNNGV. The CDR3 length is 13 residues. This CDR3 is CASNYSRQETQYF. CDR3 DNA: TGTGCCAGCAACTATAGCCGCCAAGAGACCCAGTACTTC.

This clonotype was recorded a few times. The chain combines TRBV2 with TRBJ1-3, with TRBD1 matching over 8 bases. Germline-derived CDR1 and CDR2 are SNHLY and FYNNEI. CDR3 length: 15 amino acids. J lost 4 bases, V lost 6 bases, and 8 bases had no gene match. This CDR3 is CASRGQGLGGNTIYF. In DNA, the CDR3 is TGTGCCAGCAGAGGACAGGGACTAGGAGGAAACACCATATATTTT.

This clonotype was found many times. The chain uses TRBV7-2 and TRBJ2-5; no definite D call. The CDR3 extends over 14 amino acids. CDR1 is SGHTA and CDR2 is FQGNSA in the germline V gene. With 5 bases removed from V and 2 bases from J, the gap between germline ends came to 12 bases. CDR3 nucleotide sequence: TGTGCCAGCAGCAAAGACGTCAATCAAGAGACCCAGTACTTC. It yields the protein CASSKDVNQETQYF. Full variable domain (remainder filled in from reference TRBV7-2 and TRBJ2-5): GAGVSQSPSNKVTEKGKDVELRCDPISGHTALYWYRQSLGQGLEFLIYFQGNSAPDKSGLPSDRFSAERTGGSVSTLTIQRTQQEDSAVYLCASSKDVNQETQYFGPGTRLLVL.

This clonotype was picked up a small number of times. The chain couples TRBV7-7 to TRBJ2-1; D is possibly TRBD2 (6 bases). Trimming shortened V by 1 base and J by 0 bases, and 13 bases separated the two germline ends. CDR3 size: 17 residues. CDR1 SSHAT and CDR2 FNYEAQ come from the germline V gene (reference sequence). CDR3 sequence reads: CASSLDGSRSSYNEQFF. The CDR3 nucleotides are TGTGCCAGCAGCTTAGACGGGAGCCGTTCCTCCTACAATGAGCAGTTCTTC.

CDR3 sequence: CASSQQGRRQETQYF. CDR3 coding DNA: TGCGCCAGCAGCCAACAGGGGAGGAGGCAGGAGACCCAGTACTTC. This chain joins TRBV4-1 and TRBJ2-5; D assignment may be TRBD1 or TRBD2 (6 bases each). The V gene's germline CDR1 is MGHRA and CDR2 YSYEKL. V lost 2 bases to trimming and J lost 5 bases, with 15 bases between them. This CDR3 region has 15 residues.

This clonotype was detected ten times or more. The chain couples TRBV20-1 to TRBJ2-1, with TRBD2 matching 7 bases. Losses at the gene ends were 3 bases for V and 2 bases for J; bases not matched to a gene: 1. The CDR3 contains 13 residues. CDR1 is DFQATT, CDR2 SNEGSKA, per germline (reference sequence). CDR3 in amino acids: CSARTSTYNEQFF. The CDR3 bases are TGCAGTGCTAGGACTAGCACCTACAATGAGCAGTTCTTC.

This clonotype came up many times. The chain uses TRBV6-2 or TRBV6-3 and TRBJ2-1; TRBD2 aligns across 11 bases. Germline loops: CDR1 MNHEY, CDR2 SVGEGT. V was pared by 5 bases and J by 4 bases, with 4 bases of the junction left unmatched. This CDR3 has 15 residues. The CDR3 nucleotides are TGTGCCAGCAGTATAGCGGGAGGGAAATACAATGAGCAGTTCTTC. It is translated as CASSIAGGKYNEQFF.

This clonotype was detected once. Being one base from a much bigger clone, this may be a read error. The chain combines TRBV3-1 with TRBJ1-6; D not certain. The V end was cut by 1 base, the J end by 8 bases, with 9 bases between. Germline CDR1 and CDR2: LGHDT and YNNKEL (reference sequence). The CDR3 sequence is 14 residues long. CDR3 protein: CASSQGSGDSPLHF. The CDR3 DNA sequence: TGTGCCAGCAGCCAAGGATCCGGGGATTCACCCCTCCACTTT. Full variable domain (missing parts from reference TRBV3-1 and TRBJ1-6): DTAVSQTPKYLVTQMGNDKSIKCEQNLGHDTMYWYKQDSKKFLKIMFSYNNKELIINETVPNRFSPKSPDKAHLNLHINSLELGDSAVYFCASSQGSGDSPLHFGNGTRLTVT.

This clonotype was detected a few times. A clone one base away is much larger, so this may be a read error. CDR3 DNA: TGTGCCAGCAGCCGACCAGGGCGGCAAGAGACCCAGTACTTC. It yields the protein CASSRPGRQETQYF. The chain recombines TRBV14 with TRBJ2-5; weak D call: TRBD1 (5 bases). The CDR3 is 14 residues long. From germline, CDR1 is SGHDN and CDR2 FVKESK. The ends were cut back, 4 bases at V and 2 bases at J, with 11 bases in the middle.

This clonotype was observed many times. The rearrangement uses TRBV7-2 and TRBJ1-5; D gene uncertain. This CDR3 contains 13 residues. Germline-derived CDR1 and CDR2 are SGHTA and FQGNSA. Trimming took off 5 bases at V and 6 bases at J, with 11 bases between the two ends. DNA of the CDR3: TGTGCCAGCAGCCCCGGATCGGGTCAGCCCCAGCATTTT. It translates to CASSPGSGQPQHF.

The genes are TRBV3-1 and TRBJ2-3; D unresolved. The CDR3 has 11 amino acids. Germline assignment: CDR1 LGHDT and CDR2 YNNKEL (reference sequence). V lost 3 bases and J lost 6, with 4 bases in between. In DNA form, the CDR3 reads TGTGCCAGCAGCCATTTTGATACGCAGTATTTT. This encodes CASSHFDTQYF.